These 19 T cell receptor beta chains share one sample of origin, sequenced in a study of OX40 agonist ivuxolimab in advanced cancers. Assay: immunoSEQ multiplex PCR; the TCRdb copy retains only in-frame clones and omits some. The sample consists of tens of thousands of clones, around 84% of them appearing once. Sequencing used CD4+ or CD8+ T cells sorted from blood, obtained in a trial of the OX40 agonist ivuxolimab. These receptors were collected from an adult with an advanced solid tumor such as melanoma, head and neck, liver or kidney cancer.

The genes are TRBV6-1 and TRBJ2-2; the D gene could be TRBD1 or TRBD2 (5 bases each). Between the trimmed V and J ends, which lost 6 bases and 1 base, there was a span of 12 bases. CDR1 and CDR2 (germline): MNHNS, SASEGT. CDR3 length: 15 residues. For the CDR3, the DNA is TGTGCCAGCAGGGCCCTTGGGGGGAACACCGGGGAGCTGTTTTTT. Its translation: CASRALGGNTGELFF.

The chain combines TRBV2 with TRBJ1-2; weak D call: TRBD1 (5 bases). Per the germline V gene, CDR1 is SNHLY and CDR2 is FYNNEI. Deletions cut 10 bases from V and 5 bases from J, with 20 bases between. The CDR3 extends over 14 amino acids. CDR3 loop: CATPKPGTKYGYTF. CDR3 DNA: TGTGCCACCCCAAAGCCCGGGACGAAGTATGGCTACACCTTC.

The chain combines TRBV6-6 with TRBJ2-7; 7 nucleotides match TRBD1. The V segment lost 4 bases and the J segment 3 bases; nucleotides outside the gene matches: 3. The CDR3 extends over 13 amino acids. CDR1 is MNHNY and CDR2 is SVGAGI in the germline V gene (reference sequence). The CDR3 is CASSLGQYYEQYV. CDR3 coding DNA: TGTGCCAGCAGTTTGGGACAGTACTACGAGCAGTACGTC.

This sequence joins TRBV14 and TRBJ1-3, with D unresolved. The CDR3 has 11 residues. Germline CDR1 reads SGHDN; CDR2 reads FVKESK. V was shortened by 2 bases and J by 8 bases, with 4 bases between the two germline ends. In DNA, the CDR3 is TGTGCCAGCAGCCAAATCTACACCATATATTTT. Protein sequence: CASSQIYTIYF.

CDR3 DNA sequence: TGTGCCTGGAGTGGACTAGCGGGGGGCACCGGGGAGCTGTTTTTT. Translation gives CAWSGLAGGTGELFF. The chain combines TRBV30 with TRBJ2-2; 13 nucleotides match TRBD2. The length of the CDR3 is 15 residues. Germline CDR1 and CDR2: GTSNPN and SVGIG (reference sequence). The junction had 0 bases not matched to a gene; V was cut back by 1 base and J by 4 bases.

V usage is TRBV6-5 and J usage is TRBJ1-5; maybe TRBD1 (5 bases). There are 14 residues in the CDR3. V lost 5 bases to trimming and J lost 4 bases, with 12 bases between them. CDR1 and CDR2 from the germline V gene are MNHEY and SVGAGI. This chain's CDR3 is CASSPRDGNQPQHF. CDR3 in DNA: TGTGCCAGCAGTCCCCGGGACGGGAATCAGCCCCAGCATTTT.

This sequence joins TRBV7-3 and TRBJ2-3, with D possibly being TRBD1 or TRBD2 (5 bases each). V was pared by 6 bases and J by 2 bases, with 15 bases between. There are 15 residues in the CDR3. The germline V gene has CDR1 SGHTA and CDR2 FQGTGA. The CDR3 DNA reads TGTGCCAGCAGTTACGGGGCTCCCCACACAGATACGCAGTATTTT. Encoded protein: CASSYGAPHTDTQYF.

This clone was seen a few times. This chain links TRBV28 with TRBJ1-5; no clear D. This CDR3 is 15 amino acids long. CDR1 and CDR2 from the germline V gene are MDHEN and SYDVKM. Trimming took 6 bases from V and 0 from J, leaving 12 bases between them. The CDR3 DNA reads TGTGCCAGCAGCAGGACGGGATATAGCAATCAGCCCCAGCATTTT. It specifies CASSRTGYSNQPQHF.

J is TRBJ2-1 and V is TRBV28, with D possibly matching TRBD2 (6 bases). V gave up 2 bases and J gave up 4 bases, with 12 bases separating them. Germline CDR1 is MDHEN and CDR2 is SYDVKM. This CDR3 has 15 residues. CDR3 nucleotide sequence: TGTGCCAGCAGTTTAGTGGGGGGATATTACAATGAGCAGTTCTTC. This translates into CASSLVGGYYNEQFF. Looking up the rest from reference TRBV28 and TRBJ2-1 gives the full variable domain: DVKVTQSSRYLVKRTGEKVFLECVQDMDHENMFWYRQDPGLGLRLIYFSYDVKMKEKGDIPEGYSVSREKKERFSLILESASTNQTSMYLCASSLVGGYYNEQFFGPGTRLTVL.

This chain joins TRBV30 and TRBJ1-1; D ambiguous. The CDR3 is 13 residues long. Germline V gene data show CDR1 as GTSNPN and CDR2 as SVGIG (reference sequence). V was shortened by 6 bases and J by 2 bases, with 13 bases between the two germline ends. CDR3 region: CACPTGSNTEAFF. The CDR3 coding sequence is TGTGCCTGCCCGACTGGCTCCAACACTGAAGCTTTCTTT.

The chain combines TRBV27 with TRBJ1-6; TRBD1 agrees at 7 bases. The germline gives CDR1 MNHEY, CDR2 SMNVEV (reference sequence). This CDR3 has 15 amino acids. V dropped 2 bases and J dropped 8; count of bases not matched to a gene: 6. CDR3 DNA sequence: TGTGCCAGCAGTTTAAGCAGGGGGGCCCATTCACCCCTCCACTTT. It translates to CASSLSRGAHSPLHF.

The chain couples TRBV5-4 to TRBJ2-5; 9 bases fit TRBD1. The junction had 4 bases not matched to a gene; V was cut back by 3 bases and J by 1 base. CDR1 and CDR2 from the germline V gene are SGHNT and YYREEE (reference sequence). The CDR3 has 15 amino acids. Here the CDR3 reads CASSSDRGRQETQYF. The CDR3 DNA sequence: TGTGCCAGCAGCTCGGACAGGGGTCGCCAAGAGACCCAGTACTTC.

J is TRBJ2-7 and V is TRBV28; D may be TRBD2 (5 bases). V was shortened by 5 bases and J by 4 bases, with 12 bases between the two germline ends. Per the germline V gene, CDR1 is MDHEN and CDR2 is SYDVKM. This CDR3 region has 13 residues. The CDR3 here is CASSPPGIYEQYV. CDR3 nucleotides: TGTGCCAGCAGTCCACCGGGGATATACGAGCAGTACGTC.

This clone was picked up a small number of times. The J gene is TRBJ1-2, the V gene TRBV29-1, with D unclear. The CDR3 is 12 amino acids. Germline V gives CDR1 SQVTM, CDR2 ANQGSEA. V was clipped by 3 bases and J by 3 bases, with 8 bases between them. CDR3 amino acids: CSVDVGYYGYTF. In DNA form, the CDR3 reads TGCAGCGTTGACGTCGGGTACTATGGCTACACCTTC.

The chain combines TRBV10-3 with TRBJ2-2; no firm D call. Trimming stripped 9 bases from V and 3 bases from J, with 11 bases between. From germline, CDR1 is ENHRY and CDR2 SYGVKD. The CDR3 sequence is 13 residues long. The CDR3 DNA reads TGTGCCATTGGACGGACCGACACCGGGGAGCTGTTTTTT. The encoded protein is CAIGRTDTGELFF.

The chain couples TRBV7-2 to TRBJ1-1, with a possible D match to TRBD1 (5 bases). The V end lost 4 bases, the J end lost 11 bases, and 14 bases lay between the germline ends. Germline V gene lookup returns CDR1 SGHTA and CDR2 FQGNSA. The CDR3 is 12 amino acids. CDR3: CASSSYTGQAFF. The CDR3 bases are TGTGCCAGCAGCTCGTACACAGGTCAGGCTTTCTTT.

This chain joins TRBV9 and TRBJ2-5; tentatively, D is TRBD2 (5 bases). The V end was cut by 0 bases, the J end by 1 base, with 7 bases between. The CDR3 runs 14 residues. Germline V gene sequence: CDR1 SGDLS, CDR2 YYNGEE. The CDR3 region is CASSVGGFQETQYF. DNA of the CDR3: TGTGCCAGCAGCGTAGGAGGGTTCCAAGAGACCCAGTACTTC.

The rearrangement links TRBV14 to TRBJ1-1; no reliable D call. The CDR3 length is 12 residues. V was cut by 8 bases and J by 1 base, with 8 bases left in between. Per the germline V gene, CDR1 is SGHDN and CDR2 is FVKESK. In nucleotides, the CDR3 is TGTGCCAGCTCAAGATGGAACACTGAAGCTTTCTTT. This encodes CASSRWNTEAFF.

This clone appeared a single time. The chain employs TRBV6-5 and TRBJ1-2; possible D gene TRBD1, 6 bases. CDR1 MNHEY and CDR2 SVGAGI come from the germline V gene. Trimming pared 6 bases from V and 5 bases from J, leaving 16 bases between. There are 14 residues in the CDR3. CDR3 in amino acids: CASRILTGNYGYTF. In nucleotides, the CDR3 is TGTGCCAGCAGGATACTCACAGGGAATTATGGCTACACCTTC.